The 18 T cell receptor beta chains below were found in one sample sequenced in a study of radiotherapy plus CTLA-4 blockade in lung cancer. Repertoires were generated with immunoSEQ multiplex PCR, while TCRdb's copy carries only in-frame clones and drops some. Counted here are around 56,000 clones, 70% to 80% occurring once; the ten biggest clones make up approximately 17%. The starting material was peripheral blood, obtained from a patient treated with radiotherapy plus ipilimumab. Source of these receptors: a human donor with non-small cell lung cancer who had a complete response to radiotherapy plus ipilimumab.

V gene TRBV27 combines with J gene TRBJ1-4, with 7 bases matching TRBD1. Germline V lookup: CDR1 MNHEY, CDR2 SMNVEV (reference sequence). The CDR3 sequence is 11 residues long. V was pared by 6 bases and J by 8 bases, with 0 bases of the junction left unmatched. In nucleotides, the CDR3 is TGTGCCAGCAGGACAGGGGAAAAACTGTTTTTT. Encoded protein: CASRTGEKLFF.

This clone has only one observation. The chain joins TRBV7-9 to TRBJ1-1, with D perhaps TRBD1 (5 bases). This CDR3 has 15 residues. V gave up 5 bases and J gave up 0 bases, with 13 bases separating them. The germline CDR1 and CDR2 sequences are SEHNR and FQNEAQ (reference sequence). The CDR3 region is CASSRQTVMNTEAFF. CDR3 sequence (DNA): TGTGCCAGCAGCCGACAGACAGTCATGAACACTGAAGCTTTCTTT.

This clone has just a few counts. J is TRBJ2-5 and V is TRBV12-5, with 12 bases aligning to TRBD2. The length of the CDR3 is 17 residues. V trimming: 1 base; J trimming: 5 bases; junction bases outside the gene matches: 8. Germline V gene lookup returns CDR1 LGHNT and CDR2 FRNRAP. CDR3: CASGLGASGRASETQYF. CDR3 nucleotide sequence: TGTGCTAGTGGTTTGGGCGCTAGCGGGAGGGCGAGTGAGACCCAGTACTTC.

V gene TRBV14 combines with J gene TRBJ2-2; D gene unclear. V lost 0 bases and J lost 5, with 7 bases in between. CDR1 is SGHDN and CDR2 is FVKESK in the germline V gene. This CDR3 contains 14 residues. CDR3 bases: TGTGCCAGCAGCCAAGAAATCGGTACCGGGGAGCTGTTTTTT. Amino acid sequence: CASSQEIGTGELFF.

The chain couples TRBV6-5 to TRBJ1-4, with D possibly matching TRBD1 (5 bases). The V gene's germline CDR1 is MNHEY and CDR2 SVGAGI. V lost 2 bases and J 10 bases, leaving 17 bases between the germline ends. The CDR3 spans 15 residues. The CDR3 bases are TGTGCCAGCAGTTACGGCGGGGGGGGGTATGGAAAACTGTTTTTT. It specifies CASSYGGGGYGKLFF.

The chain is built from TRBV5-6 and TRBJ2-5; possibly TRBD1 for D (6 bases). The J call may be faulty, since TRBJ2-7 better matches the DNA end. The germline V gene encodes CDR1 SGHDT and CDR2 YYEEEE. This CDR3 has 14 residues. This chain's CDR3 is CASSLGQPAYEQYF. As DNA, the CDR3 is TGTGCCAGCAGCTTAGGACAGCCCGCCTACGAGCAGTACTTC.

The chain is built from TRBV19 and TRBJ2-3; the D gene is possibly TRBD2 (6 bases). CDR1 and CDR2 from the germline V gene are LNHDA and SQIVND (reference sequence). V shed 4 bases and J shed 8 bases, with 19 bases lying between them. The CDR3 totals 15 residues. The CDR3 here is CASSTQGTSRPTQYF. The CDR3 nucleotides are TGTGCCAGTAGTACTCAAGGAACTAGCCGACCTACGCAGTATTTT. Full variable domain (missing parts from reference TRBV19 and TRBJ2-3): DGGITQSPKYLFRKEGQNVTLSCEQNLNHDAMYWYRQDPGQGLRLIYYSQIVNDFQKGDIAEGYSVSREKKESFPLTVTSAQKNPTAFYLCASSTQGTSRPTQYFGPGTRLTVL.

In its sample, this clone was seen a few times. The rearrangement uses TRBV7-9 and TRBJ1-1; maybe TRBD1 (5 bases). Germline CDR1 is SEHNR and CDR2 is FQNEAQ (reference sequence). The CDR3 covers 15 residues. V lost 0 bases and J 0 bases, leaving 8 bases between the germline ends. CDR3 region: CASSLAGAMNTEAFF. The CDR3 DNA reads as TGTGCCAGCAGCTTAGCAGGGGCGATGAACACTGAAGCTTTCTTT.

J is TRBJ2-7 and V is TRBV6-5; tentative D call: TRBD1 (6 bases). Looked up from germline, CDR1 is MNHEY and CDR2 is SVGAGI. The CDR3 totals 15 residues. Trimming left V 8 bases short and J 4 bases short, with 21 bases between. The CDR3 region is CASQDRRAMKYEQYV. The CDR3 DNA reads TGTGCCAGCCAAGACAGGAGAGCGATGAAGTACGAGCAGTACGTC.

There are a few counts of this clone. J is TRBJ2-5 and V is TRBV11-2; 11 bases align to TRBD1. Germline trimming cut 5 bases from V and 2 bases from J; bases unmatched to any gene: 13. Germline V gives CDR1 SGHAT, CDR2 FQNNGV. This CDR3 comprises 18 residues. CDR3 DNA sequence: TGTGCCAGCAGCAGCCCCGGGACAGGGGGTTTCGCACAAGAGACCCAGTACTTC. As protein: CASSSPGTGGFAQETQYF.

The chain carries TRBV6-6 and TRBJ2-7, with 9 bases aligning to TRBD1. V gave up 4 bases and J gave up 6 bases; unmatched junction bases: 7. CDR1 is MNHNY and CDR2 is SVGAGI in the germline V gene (reference sequence). The CDR3 has 14 amino acids. CDR3 sequence (DNA): TGTGCCAGCAGTTTACCGGGACAGGGAGGCGAGCAGTACGTC. The encoded protein is CASSLPGQGGEQYV.

This chain uses TRBV7-2 with TRBJ1-2, with D maybe TRBD1 (5 bases). V shed 4 bases and J shed 3 bases, with 18 bases lying between them. The CDR3 contains 16 residues. Germline V gene lookup returns CDR1 SGHTA and CDR2 FQGNSA. The CDR3 loop is CASSSTGTGGDYGYTF. The CDR3 nucleotides read TGTGCCAGCAGCTCTACAGGAACGGGGGGAGACTATGGCTACACCTTC.

A few counts support this clone. The missing conserved phenylalanine or tryptophan at the end of this CDR3 makes a read error likely. The DNA is left out, because the CDR3 cannot be placed on it with certainty; the CDR3 is given as TCRdb lists it. This chain uses TRBV30 with TRBJ1-5; the table's TRBD1 call for D was not verified on the DNA. Ends included, the CDR3 has 17 residues. Germline-derived CDR1 and CDR2 are GTSNPN and SVGIG (reference sequence). The CDR3 sequence: CAWASGTGGRGNQPQHL.

V and J are TRBV29-1 and TRBJ2-5; TRBD2 matches at 8 bases. CDR1 and CDR2 from the germline V gene are SQVTM and ANQGSEA. The CDR3 sequence is 15 residues long. Trimming removed 6 bases from V and 2 bases from J; junction bases left unmatched: 11. The CDR3 loop reads CSVAGGRALQETQYF. The CDR3 DNA reads as TGCAGCGTCGCGGGGGGCAGGGCCTTACAAGAGACCCAGTACTTC.

The chain employs TRBV7-9 and TRBJ1-5; 7 bases are shared with TRBD1. CDR3 length: 14 amino acids. Germline V gives CDR1 SEHNR, CDR2 FQNEAQ (reference sequence). J lost 4 bases, V lost 6 bases, and 6 bases had no gene match. CDR3 protein: CASSPGRGNQPQHF. In DNA, the CDR3 is TGTGCCAGCAGTCCTGGCAGGGGGAATCAGCCCCAGCATTTT.

V usage is TRBV18 and J usage is TRBJ1-2, with D possibly matching TRBD1 (5 bases). The V end was cut by 8 bases, the J end by 6 bases, with 19 bases between. This CDR3 is 14 amino acids long. The germline V gene encodes CDR1 KGHSH and CDR2 LQKENI. The CDR3 sequence is CASPFDSARDGYTF. As DNA, the CDR3 is TGTGCCAGCCCATTCGACAGCGCCAGGGATGGCTACACCTTC. Full variable domain (outside the CDR3, taken from reference TRBV18 and TRBJ1-2): NAGVMQNPRHLVRRRGQEARLRCSPMKGHSHVYWYRQLPEEGLKFMVYLQKENIIDESGMPKERFSAEFPKEGPSILRIQQVVRGDSAAYFCASPFDSARDGYTFGSGTRLTVV.

This clone was observed a single time. The chain joins TRBV13 to TRBJ2-7; D may be TRBD2 (5 bases). There are 14 residues in the CDR3. In germline, CDR1 is PRHDT, CDR2 FYEKMQ (reference sequence). V lost 4 bases, J lost 1 base, and 11 bases lay in between. CDR3 sequence: CASSSKDFSYEQYV. The CDR3 coding sequence is TGTGCCAGCAGCTCTAAGGACTTTTCCTACGAGCAGTACGTC.

This rearrangement joins TRBV10-2 to TRBJ2-3; TRBD2 matches at 7 bases. This CDR3 spans 15 amino acids. Germline assignment: CDR1 WSHSY and CDR2 SAAADI. V shed 3 bases and J 0 bases; nucleotides not matched to a gene: 3. CDR3 loop: CASSETGGSTDTQYF. As DNA, the CDR3 is TGCGCCAGCAGTGAAACGGGGGGAAGCACAGATACGCAGTATTTT.